This entry lists 20 T cell receptor beta chains sequenced from one sample in a study of chemoradiotherapy in HPV16-positive cancers. Generated by immunoSEQ multiplex PCR, the TCRdb table keeps only in-frame clones and is missing some. The table records approximately 52,000 clones, roughly nine tenths of them present only once. Material: blood, obtained from a patient who underwent chemoradiotherapy. Receptors originate from a human donor with HPV-associated anogenital cancer.

The V call is TRBV5-1, the J call TRBJ2-7; TRBD2 agrees at 8 bases. J was trimmed by 1 base and V by 0 bases; bases with no gene match: 6. The CDR3 contains 16 residues. Germline CDR1 and CDR2: SGHRS and YFSETQ. CDR3 protein: CASSLGAGAISYEQYF. The CDR3 DNA follows: TGCGCCAGCAGCTTGGGAGCGGGGGCCATATCCTACGAGCAGTACTTC.

This chain links TRBV5-1 with TRBJ2-2; D is ambiguous. In germline, CDR1 is SGHRS, CDR2 YFSETQ. The V end was cut by 1 base, the J end by 3 bases, with 4 bases between. The CDR3 loop spans 13 amino acids. CDR3 coding DNA: TGCGCCAGCAGCTTGCAGGACACCGGGGAGCTGTTTTTT. This translates into CASSLQDTGELFF.

There are a few counts of this clone. The chain combines TRBV6-1 with TRBJ1-5; no definite D call. The V end was cut by 3 bases, the J end by 6 bases, with 6 bases between. Germline V CDR1 and CDR2: MNHNS, SASEGT. The CDR3 length is 12 residues. CDR3 sequence: CASSERGQPQHF. CDR3 DNA: TGTGCCAGCAGTGAGCGGGGTCAGCCCCAGCATTTT.

The chain employs TRBV19 and TRBJ1-4; tentative D call: TRBD1 (5 bases). Germline CDR1 is LNHDA and CDR2 is SQIVND (reference sequence). The CDR3 contains 14 residues. V was cut by 7 bases and J by 6 bases, with 15 bases left in between. The CDR3: CASNSGPADEKLFF. DNA for the CDR3: TGTGCCAGTAACTCAGGGCCCGCGGATGAAAAACTGTTTTTT.

The chain combines TRBV18 with TRBJ2-5, with D possibly matching TRBD2 (6 bases). Trimming left V 2 bases short and J 5 bases short, with 12 bases between. This CDR3 has 14 residues. Germline V gene lookup returns CDR1 KGHSH and CDR2 LQKENI. The CDR3 nucleotides are TGTGCCAGCTCACCAAGAGAAGGGAGGGAGACCCAGTACTTC. Amino acids: CASSPREGRETQYF.

This sequence joins TRBV6-6 and TRBJ1-3, with a possible D match to TRBD1 (5 bases). This CDR3 is built from 16 residues. Germline V gives CDR1 MNHNY, CDR2 SVGAGI (reference sequence). Trimming took off 2 bases at V and 4 bases at J, with 15 bases between the two ends. CDR3 sequence: CASSYTQGSPGNTIYF. The CDR3 nucleotides are TGTGCCAGCAGTTACACCCAGGGCAGCCCCGGAAACACCATATATTTT.

The V and J genes are TRBV6-5 and TRBJ1-1; TRBD1 agrees at 8 bases. This CDR3 spans 15 amino acids. Germline trimming cut 2 bases from V and 3 bases from J; bases unmatched to any gene: 5. Per the germline V gene, CDR1 is MNHEY and CDR2 is SVGAGI. Here the CDR3 reads CASSYTSQGDTEAFF. The CDR3 DNA reads as TGTGCCAGCAGTTACACTTCACAGGGGGACACTGAAGCTTTCTTT.

The chain links TRBV2 to TRBJ1-5; possibly TRBD1 for D (6 bases). Trimming stripped 8 bases from V and 4 bases from J, with 15 bases between. Germline assignment: CDR1 SNHLY and CDR2 FYNNEI. This CDR3 has 14 residues. In nucleotides, the CDR3 is TGTGCCAGCGGCGCAGGGGCTCGGAATCAGCCCCAGCATTTT. Translation: CASGAGARNQPQHF.

The V and J genes are TRBV5-4 and TRBJ2-5; 7 nucleotides agree with TRBD2. This CDR3 spans 12 amino acids. Germline CDR1 is SGHNT and CDR2 is YYREEE (reference sequence). V trimming: 6 bases; J trimming: 5 bases; junction bases outside the gene matches: 4. CDR3 protein: CASNQRGETQYF. In nucleotides, the CDR3 is TGTGCCAGCAACCAGCGGGGCGAGACCCAGTACTTC.

The V gene is TRBV11-2, the J gene TRBJ2-7; the D gene is possibly TRBD2 (5 bases). This CDR3 region has 14 residues. V lost 7 bases and J lost 5, with 18 bases in between. Germline V lookup: CDR1 SGHAT, CDR2 FQNNGV. The chain's CDR3 is CASNYPRSGNEQYF. The CDR3 nucleotides are TGTGCCAGCAACTATCCCCGGTCCGGGAACGAGCAGTACTTC. Combining the CDR3 with reference TRBV11-2 and TRBJ2-7 gives the whole variable domain EAGVAQSPRYKIIEKRQSVAFWCNPISGHATLYWYQQILGQGPKLLIQFQNNGVVDDSQLPKDRFSAERLKGVDSTLKIQPAKLEDSAVYLCASNYPRSGNEQYFGPGTRLTVT.

The J gene is TRBJ2-3, the V gene TRBV7-2, with D perhaps matching TRBD1 (8 bases). Trimming pared 5 bases from V and 3 bases from J, leaving 15 bases between. The germline CDR1 and CDR2 sequences are SGHTA and FQGNSA. The CDR3 is 15 amino acids. This CDR3 is CASSLNRGGTDTQYF. The CDR3 DNA reads TGTGCCAGCAGCCTAAACAGGGGGGGGACAGATACGCAGTATTTT.

The rearrangement joins TRBV6-1 to TRBJ1-5; 8 nucleotides line up with TRBD1. The trim removed 8 bases at V and 2 bases at J, leaving 2 bases unmatched. The CDR3 is 13 amino acids. In germline, CDR1 is MNHNS, CDR2 SASEGT. The CDR3 region has the DNA TGTGCCAGCGGGGGACAGGGCAATCAGCCCCAGCATTTT. Residues: CASGGQGNQPQHF.

This clone is a singleton in its sample. The chain links TRBV15 to TRBJ2-7; a weak D match, TRBD1 (6 bases). Trimming took off 1 base at V and 6 bases at J, with 7 bases between the two ends. The CDR3 has 12 amino acids. The germline V gene encodes CDR1 LNHNV and CDR2 YYDKDF (reference sequence). CDR3 region: CATSRVRGEQYF. CDR3 nucleotide sequence: TGTGCCACCAGCAGAGTCAGGGGCGAGCAGTACTTC.

This clone was seen just once. Other DNA sequences from this sample encode an identical CDR3 as well. The genes are TRBV5-1 and TRBJ2-7; D gene ambiguous. The germline CDR1 and CDR2 sequences are SGHRS and YFSETQ. This CDR3 contains 11 residues. The V and J ends lost 3 bases and 0 bases respectively, with 1 base between them. In DNA, the CDR3 is TGCGCCAGCAGCTCCTCCTACGAGCAGTACTTC. Translated, it gives CASSSSYEQYF.

V usage is TRBV29-1 and J usage is TRBJ1-2, with a tentative D call TRBD1 (5 bases). This CDR3 region has 13 residues. Per germline, CDR1 SQVTM and CDR2 ANQGSEA. V lost 4 bases and J lost 3, with 12 bases in between. CDR3 coding DNA: TGCAGCGTTGTCACGGGGGTTGACTATGGCTACACCTTC. This codes for CSVVTGVDYGYTF.

J is TRBJ1-2 and V is TRBV6-6; D gene uncertain. Trimming took off 2 bases at V and 6 bases at J, with 4 bases between the two ends. The CDR3 has 11 residues. Germline lookup yields CDR1 MNHNY and CDR2 SVGAGI (reference sequence). The DNA for the CDR3 is TGTGCCAGCAGTTACATCCATGGCTACACCTTC. This encodes CASSYIHGYTF.

The V call is TRBV7-3, the J call TRBJ2-1; D might be TRBD2 (6 bases). V gave up 2 bases and J gave up 7 bases, with 15 bases separating them. The CDR3 length is 15 residues. The V gene's germline CDR1 is SGHTA and CDR2 FQGTGA. The CDR3 DNA sequence: TGTGCCAGCAGCTTATCTAGCGCAGAGAGGAATGAGCAGTTCTTC. It yields the protein CASSLSSAERNEQFF.

The CDR3 bases are TGTGCCAGCAGCTTAGCGTGGGGGGGCGGCTATGGCTACACCTTC. It specifies CASSLAWGGGYGYTF. The rearrangement uses TRBV7-8 and TRBJ1-2, with D possibly being TRBD1 (6 bases). Trimming removed 0 bases at V and 4 bases at J, with 12 bases between. Germline CDR1 reads SGHVS; CDR2 reads FQNEAQ. This CDR3 spans 15 amino acids. Full variable domain (remainder filled in from reference TRBV7-8 and TRBJ1-2): GAGVSQSPRYKVAKRGQDVALRCDPISGHVSLFWYQQALGQGPEFLTYFQNEAQLDKSGLPSDRFFAERPEGSVSTLKIQRTQQEDSAVYLCASSLAWGGGYGYTFGSGTRLTVV.

The J gene is TRBJ1-6, the V gene TRBV5-4; D perhaps matches TRBD1 (6 bases). The CDR3 sequence is 15 residues long. Germline lookup yields CDR1 SGHNT and CDR2 YYREEE (reference sequence). The V end was cut by 0 bases, the J end by 6 bases, with 10 bases between. CDR3 loop: CASSLAWGRNSPLHF. CDR3 in DNA: TGTGCCAGCAGCTTGGCCTGGGGGCGTAATTCACCCCTCCACTTT.

J is TRBJ2-2 and V is TRBV4-3, with TRBD1 as a possible D gene (6 bases). V was clipped by 1 base and J by 5 bases, with 8 bases between them. The CDR3 extends over 14 amino acids. Per the germline V gene, CDR1 is LGHNA and CDR2 is YSLEER. The CDR3 bases are TGCGCCAGCAGCCAAGCAAGGGGGACCGGGGAGCTGTTTTTT. Its translation is CASSQARGTGELFF.